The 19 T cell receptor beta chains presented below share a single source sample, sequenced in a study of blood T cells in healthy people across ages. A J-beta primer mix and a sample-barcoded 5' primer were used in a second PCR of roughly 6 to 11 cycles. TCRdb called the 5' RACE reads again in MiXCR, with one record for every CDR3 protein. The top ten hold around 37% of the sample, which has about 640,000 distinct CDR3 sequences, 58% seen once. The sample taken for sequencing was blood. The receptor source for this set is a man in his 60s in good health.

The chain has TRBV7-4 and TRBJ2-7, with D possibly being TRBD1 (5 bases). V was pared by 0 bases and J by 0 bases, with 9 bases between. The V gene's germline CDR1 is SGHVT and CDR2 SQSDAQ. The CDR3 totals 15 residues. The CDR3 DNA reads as TGTGCCAGCAGCTTAGCAGGGGTTGGCTCCTACGAGCAGTACTTC. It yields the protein CASSLAGVGSYEQYF.

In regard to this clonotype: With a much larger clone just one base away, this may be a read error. The CDR3 sequence: CASSPGPSRAYEQYF. The DNA of the CDR3 is TGTGCCAGCAGTCCAGGGCCCAGCAGGGCCTACGAGCAGTACTTC. The chain joins TRBV12-3 or TRBV12-4 to TRBJ2-7; tentative D call: TRBD1 (5 bases). The CDR3 covers 15 residues. V was trimmed by 5 bases and J by 2 bases, leaving 16 bases between them.

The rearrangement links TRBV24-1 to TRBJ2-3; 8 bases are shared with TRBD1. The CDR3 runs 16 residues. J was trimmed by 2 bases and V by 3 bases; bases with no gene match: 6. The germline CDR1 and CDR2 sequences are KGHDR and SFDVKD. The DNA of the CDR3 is TGTGCCACCAGTGATGGAGGGACAGGCTACACAGATACGCAGTATTTT. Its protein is CATSDGGTGYTDTQYF.

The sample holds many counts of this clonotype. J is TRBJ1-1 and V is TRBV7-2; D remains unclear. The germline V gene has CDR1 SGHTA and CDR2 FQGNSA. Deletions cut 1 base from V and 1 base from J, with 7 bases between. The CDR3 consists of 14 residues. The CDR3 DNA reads TGTGCCAGCAGCTTAGAAGGGAGGAACACTGAAGCTTTCTTT. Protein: CASSLEGRNTEAFF.

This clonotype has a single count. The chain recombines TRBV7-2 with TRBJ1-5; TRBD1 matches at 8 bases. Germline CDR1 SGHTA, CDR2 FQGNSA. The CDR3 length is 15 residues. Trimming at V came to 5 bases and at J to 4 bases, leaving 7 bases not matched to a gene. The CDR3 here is CASSPPGQVNQPQHF. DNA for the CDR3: TGTGCCAGCAGCCCTCCGGGACAGGTAAATCAGCCCCAGCATTTT.

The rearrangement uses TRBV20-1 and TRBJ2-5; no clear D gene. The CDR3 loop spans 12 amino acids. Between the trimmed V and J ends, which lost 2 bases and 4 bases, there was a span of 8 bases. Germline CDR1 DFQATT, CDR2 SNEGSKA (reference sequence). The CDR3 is CSARQAAETQYF. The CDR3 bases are TGCAGTGCTAGACAGGCCGCAGAGACCCAGTACTTC.

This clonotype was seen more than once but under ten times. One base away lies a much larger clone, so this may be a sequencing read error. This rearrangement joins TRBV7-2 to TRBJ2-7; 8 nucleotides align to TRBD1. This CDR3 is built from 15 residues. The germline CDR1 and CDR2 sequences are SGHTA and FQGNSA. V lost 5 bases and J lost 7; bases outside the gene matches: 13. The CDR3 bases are TGTGCCAGCAGCCGCGGGACAGGCCTTGGGAATGAGCAGTACTTC. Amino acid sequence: CASSRGTGLGNEQYF. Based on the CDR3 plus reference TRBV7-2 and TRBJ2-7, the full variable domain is GAGVSQSPSNKVTEKGKDVELRCDPISGHTALYWYRQSLGQGLEFLIYFQGNSAPDKSGLPSDRFSAERTGGSVSTLTIQRTQQEDSAVYLCASSRGTGLGNEQYFGPGTRLTVT.

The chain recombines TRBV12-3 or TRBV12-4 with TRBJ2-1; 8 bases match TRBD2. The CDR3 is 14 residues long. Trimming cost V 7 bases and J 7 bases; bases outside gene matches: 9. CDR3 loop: CASTAGTRRNEQFF. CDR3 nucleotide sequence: TGTGCCAGCACCGCCGGGACTAGACGGAATGAGCAGTTCTTC.

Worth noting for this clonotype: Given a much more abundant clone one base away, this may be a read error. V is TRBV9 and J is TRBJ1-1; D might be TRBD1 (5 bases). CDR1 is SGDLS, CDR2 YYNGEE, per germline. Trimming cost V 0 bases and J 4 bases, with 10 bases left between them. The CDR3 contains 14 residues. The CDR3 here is CASSVAARGTEAFF. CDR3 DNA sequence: TGTGCCAGCAGCGTAGCGGCGAGGGGCACTGAAGCTTTCTTT.

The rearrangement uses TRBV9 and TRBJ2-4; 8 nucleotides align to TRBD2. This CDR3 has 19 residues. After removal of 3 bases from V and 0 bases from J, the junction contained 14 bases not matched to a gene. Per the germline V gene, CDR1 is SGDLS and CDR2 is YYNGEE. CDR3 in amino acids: CASSAQQGRAGGAKNIQYF. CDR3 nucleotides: TGTGCCAGCAGCGCTCAACAGGGAAGGGCGGGAGGAGCCAAAAACATTCAGTACTTC.

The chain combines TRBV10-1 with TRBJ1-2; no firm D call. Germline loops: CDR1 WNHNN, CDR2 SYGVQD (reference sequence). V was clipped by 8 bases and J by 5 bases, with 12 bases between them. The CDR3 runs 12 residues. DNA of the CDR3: TGCGCCAGCCCCAGACTGGGGTATGGCTACACCTTC. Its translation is CASPRLGYGYTF.

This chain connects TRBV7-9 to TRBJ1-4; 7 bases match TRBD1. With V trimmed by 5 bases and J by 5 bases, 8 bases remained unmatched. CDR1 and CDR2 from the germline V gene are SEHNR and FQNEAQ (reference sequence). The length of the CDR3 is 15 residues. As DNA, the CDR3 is TGTGCCAGCAGCCGGACAGGAGGATTAAATGAAAAACTGTTTTTT. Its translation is CASSRTGGLNEKLFF.

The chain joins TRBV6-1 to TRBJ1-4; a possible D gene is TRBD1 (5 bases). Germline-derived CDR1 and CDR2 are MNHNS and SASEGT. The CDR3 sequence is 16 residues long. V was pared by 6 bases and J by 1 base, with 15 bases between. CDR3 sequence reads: CASSGPGRVTNEKLFF. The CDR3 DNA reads TGTGCCAGCAGCGGCCCAGGGCGCGTAACTAATGAAAAACTGTTTTTT.

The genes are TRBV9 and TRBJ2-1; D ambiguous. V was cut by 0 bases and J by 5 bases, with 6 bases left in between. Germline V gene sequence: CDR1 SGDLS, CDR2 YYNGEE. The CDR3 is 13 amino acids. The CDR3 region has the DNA TGTGCCAGCAGCGTAGTCACCGACAATGAGCAGTTCTTC. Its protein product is CASSVVTDNEQFF.

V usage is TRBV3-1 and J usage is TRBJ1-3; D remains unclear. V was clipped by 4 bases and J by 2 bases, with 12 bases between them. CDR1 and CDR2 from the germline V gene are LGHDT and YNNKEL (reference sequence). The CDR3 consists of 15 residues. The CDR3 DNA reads TGTGCCAGCAGCCCGACTTTGGGCACTGGAAACACCATATATTTT. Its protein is CASSPTLGTGNTIYF. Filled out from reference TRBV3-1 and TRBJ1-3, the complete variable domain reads DTAVSQTPKYLVTQMGNDKSIKCEQNLGHDTMYWYKQDSKKFLKIMFSYNNKELIINETVPNRFSPKSPDKAHLNLHINSLELGDSAVYFCASSPTLGTGNTIYFGEGSWLTVV.

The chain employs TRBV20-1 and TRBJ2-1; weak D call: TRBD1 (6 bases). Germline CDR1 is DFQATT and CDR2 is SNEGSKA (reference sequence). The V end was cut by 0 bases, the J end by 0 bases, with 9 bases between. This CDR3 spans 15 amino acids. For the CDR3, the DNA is TGCAGTGCTAGAGATAGGGGGAACTCCTACAATGAGCAGTTCTTC. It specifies CSARDRGNSYNEQFF.

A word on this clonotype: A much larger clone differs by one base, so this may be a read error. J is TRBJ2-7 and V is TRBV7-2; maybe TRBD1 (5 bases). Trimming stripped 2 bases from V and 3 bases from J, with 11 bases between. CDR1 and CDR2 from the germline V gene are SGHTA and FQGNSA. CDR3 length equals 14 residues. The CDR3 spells CASSLQGWDYEQYV. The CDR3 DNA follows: TGTGCCAGCAGCTTACAGGGCTGGGACTACGAGCAGTACGTC.

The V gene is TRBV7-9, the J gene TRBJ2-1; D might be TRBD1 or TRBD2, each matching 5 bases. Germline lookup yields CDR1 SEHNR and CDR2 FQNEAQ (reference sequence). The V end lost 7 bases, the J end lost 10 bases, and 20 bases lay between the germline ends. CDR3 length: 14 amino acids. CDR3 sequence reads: CASTRGESRTEQFF. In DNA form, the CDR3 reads TGTGCCAGCACCAGAGGGGAGAGTCGGACGGAGCAGTTCTTC.

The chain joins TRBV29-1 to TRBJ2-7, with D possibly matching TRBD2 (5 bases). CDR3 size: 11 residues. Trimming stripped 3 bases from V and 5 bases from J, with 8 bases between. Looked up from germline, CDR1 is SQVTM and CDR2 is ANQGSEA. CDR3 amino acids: CSVETGNEQYF. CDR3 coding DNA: TGCAGCGTTGAGACCGGGAACGAGCAGTACTTC.